The entry below gives a single T cell receptor (beta chain) sequence along with its context. Its antigen is unidentified. This same CDR3 is encoded by further DNA sequences in the sample. The data were taken from a study of shared clonotypes between healthy human individuals. Study findings and constraints: Around 5% of naive CD4 clonotypes were shared across a few donors. Rarefaction analysis demonstrated incomplete sorted-subset sequencing notwithstanding large depth. Non-shared clonotypes displayed generation probabilities falling below those of clonotypes present in all four donors.

Some clones are missing from TCRdb's copy, which holds only in-frame ones; the method was immunoSEQ multiplex PCR. The sample records about 710,000 clones, about two thirds being singletons. Germline loops: CDR1 MGHRA, CDR2 YSYEKL. J was trimmed by 0 bases and V by 2 bases; bases with no gene match: 5. The CDR3 runs to 18 residues. The chain has TRBV4-1 and TRBJ2-6; 9 bases agree with TRBD1. The sequenced material came from memory CD4+ T cells sorted from blood. Subset: CD45RA-negative fraction. The sequence was collected from a woman aged 25 to 39 in good health. The CDR3 region is CASSQPRDRDSGANVLTF. CDR3 bases: TGCGCCAGCAGCCAACCTAGGGACAGGGACTCTGGGGCCAACGTCCTGACTTTC.